The 19 T cell receptor beta chains below were found in one sample sequenced in a study of regulatory T cells in long-lasting Graves disease. Stated time point: newly diagnosed GD, antithyroid drugs for less than 3 months. PBMC RNA served as the TCR library source. Combining iRepertoire HTBI primers with Arm-PCR of CDR3 regions, the authors built TCR beta libraries. Each CDR3 protein is one row after TCRdb ran MiXCR on the multiplex PCR reads. The sample carries 520,000 or so distinct CDR3 sequences, 12% recorded once. The same specimen was also included in a second study, on T cells in Graves' hyperthyroidism and ophthalmopathy.

This material consisted of peripheral blood mononuclear cells (PBMCs), taken at new diagnosis, from a patient treated with antithyroid drugs. Source of these receptors: a woman between 25 and 40 years old with Graves disease.

This clonotype was seen more than once but under ten times. The rearrangement joins TRBV30 to TRBJ2-3; TRBD2 agrees at 12 bases. Trimming removed 1 base from V and 3 bases from J; junction bases left unmatched: 2. This CDR3 region has 15 residues. The germline gives CDR1 GTSNPN, CDR2 SVGIG (reference sequence). CDR3 region: CAWSGLAGVTDTQYF. In DNA, the CDR3 is TGTGCCTGGAGTGGACTAGCGGGAGTGACAGATACGCAGTATTTT.

As to this clonotype: A much larger clone lies one base from this, so it may be a read error. The genes are TRBV19 and TRBJ2-1, with 9 bases that match TRBD1. Germline-derived CDR1 and CDR2 are LNHDA and SQIVND (reference sequence). J was trimmed by 7 bases and V by 8 bases; bases with no gene match: 12. The length of the CDR3 is 15 residues. CDR3 residues: CASGIKQGAGNEQFF. CDR3 DNA sequence: TGTGCCAGTGGCATAAAACAGGGGGCTGGGAATGAGCAGTTCTTC.

This clonotype was detected a few times. The rearrangement uses TRBV2 and TRBJ1-2; 7 bases line up with TRBD1. V lost 7 bases to trimming and J lost 8 bases; unmatched junction nucleotides: 10. The CDR3 sequence is 13 residues long. Germline V gives CDR1 SNHLY, CDR2 FYNNEI. The CDR3 loop reads CASISQGRAGYTF. As DNA, the CDR3 is TGTGCCAGCATATCACAGGGGAGGGCGGGCTACACCTTC.

On this clonotype: A much larger clone sits a single nucleotide away, making a read error possible. The chain recombines TRBV6-5 with TRBJ1-1; D is perhaps TRBD1 (5 bases). The CDR3 has 18 residues. The germline gives CDR1 MNHEY, CDR2 SVGAGI. The CDR3 sequence is CASSYSAAGPMKNTGAFF. In nucleotides, the CDR3 is TGTGCCAGCAGTTACTCGGCGGCAGGGCCCATGAAGAACACTGGAGCTTTCTTT.

This clonotype was recorded many times. The V call is TRBV7-2, the J call TRBJ1-2, with D perhaps matching TRBD1 (5 bases). The CDR3 extends over 15 amino acids. With 1 base removed from V and 8 bases from J, the gap between germline ends came to 17 bases. CDR1 and CDR2 from the germline V gene are SGHTA and FQGNSA. DNA of the CDR3: TGTGCCAGCAGCTTAGATCGGACCGGGGCGGGAGGCTACACCTTC. The encoded protein is CASSLDRTGAGGYTF.

Ten or more counts support this clonotype. This rearrangement joins TRBV11-3 to TRBJ2-1, with 12 bases aligning to TRBD2. Germline V lookup: CDR1 SGHNT, CDR2 YENEEA. There are 16 residues in the CDR3. V lost 5 bases and J lost 7; bases outside the gene matches: 9. The CDR3 region has the DNA TGTGCCAGCAGCCCTAGCGGGAGGGCCAGGGAAAATGAGCAGTTCTTC. Protein sequence: CASSPSGRARENEQFF.

This clonotype was observed many times. This chain's CDR3 is CASSRDRSGNTIYF. The CDR3, as DNA: TGTGCCAGCAGCCGAGACAGGTCTGGAAACACCATATATTTT. V and J are TRBV11-2 and TRBJ1-3; tentatively, D is TRBD1 (6 bases). The V gene lost 5 bases and the J gene lost 1 base, with 9 bases spanning the gap. CDR1 and CDR2 (germline): SGHAT, FQNNGV. The CDR3 contains 14 residues.

This clonotype has at least ten counts. The V and J genes are TRBV19 and TRBJ2-5, with 10 bases lining up with TRBD2. V gave up 5 bases and J gave up 4 bases; unmatched junction bases: 25. This CDR3 is 21 amino acids long. Looked up from germline, CDR1 is LNHDA and CDR2 is SQIVND (reference sequence). The CDR3 sequence is CASSPQRTQALAGPRGETQYF. The DNA of the CDR3 is TGTGCCAGTAGTCCCCAAAGGACTCAGGCACTAGCGGGACCCAGGGGAGAGACCCAGTACTTC.

The table lists this clonotype with a few counts. It may be a read error: a sequence one base away is much more abundant. The chain couples TRBV13 to TRBJ2-5; TRBD2 aligns across 11 bases. The assigned J gene may be wrong: the sequence end matches TRBJ2-1 better. This CDR3 region has 15 residues. Germline V CDR1 and CDR2: PRHDT, FYEKMQ (reference sequence). CDR3 in DNA: TGTGCCAGCAGCTTACCGGGACTAGCGGACAATGACCAGTTCTTC. Translation: CASSLPGLADNDQFF.

This clonotype occurred a few times. The chain employs TRBV7-2 and TRBJ2-1; 15 positions agree with TRBD2. The junction had 6 bases not matched to a gene; V was cut back by 4 bases and J by 8 bases. The V gene's germline CDR1 is SGHTA and CDR2 FQGNSA. This CDR3 is built from 16 residues. The CDR3 loop reads CASSSGTSGRFYEQFF. CDR3 bases: TGTGCCAGCAGCTCAGGGACTAGCGGGAGGTTCTATGAGCAGTTCTTC.

The table lists this clonotype with a few counts. This chain connects TRBV7-6 to TRBJ1-6; tentative D call: TRBD1 (5 bases). Trimming took off 5 bases at V and 4 bases at J, with 18 bases between the two ends. The CDR3 is made up of 17 amino acids. Looked up from germline, CDR1 is SGHVS and CDR2 is FNYEAQ. In DNA form, the CDR3 reads TGTGCCAGCAGCCGGGACCTCCCTGGGGCTTATAATTCACCCCTCCACTTT. The encoded protein is CASSRDLPGAYNSPLHF.

As regards this clonotype: A single base separates this from a much larger clone, so it may be a read error. The CDR3 end shows no conserved phenylalanine or tryptophan, and so a read error is likely. The chain joins TRBV6-2 or TRBV6-3 to TRBJ2-7, with D unresolved. There are 15 residues in the CDR3. Germline-derived CDR1 and CDR2 are MNHEY and SVGEGT. Trimming removed 5 bases at V and 2 bases at J, with 16 bases between. CDR3 nucleotide sequence: TGTGCCAGCAGTGAAGTTGGCAGACCGACCTACGAGCAGTACTAC. The encoded protein is CASSEVGRPTYEQYY.

In this sample, this clonotype turned up many times. V and J are TRBV2 and TRBJ2-5; 10 bases align to TRBD1. Germline values: CDR1 SNHLY, CDR2 FYNNEI. CDR3 length: 15 amino acids. V lost 7 bases to trimming and J lost 3 bases; unmatched junction nucleotides: 8. The CDR3 spells CASTQTGTGEETQYF. As DNA, the CDR3 is TGTGCCAGCACCCAAACCGGGACAGGGGAAGAGACCCAGTACTTC.

This clonotype was observed a handful of times. The V call is TRBV5-1, the J call TRBJ1-2; 10 bases agree with TRBD1. This CDR3 has 15 residues. Trimming cost V 3 bases and J 2 bases; bases outside gene matches: 4. Germline assignment: CDR1 SGHRS and CDR2 YFSETQ. CDR3 protein: CASSWGGQGNYGYTF. CDR3 coding DNA: TGCGCCAGCAGCTGGGGGGGACAGGGGAACTATGGCTACACCTTC.

Ten or more counts support this clonotype. The gene calls are TRBV6-1 and TRBJ1-5; TRBD1 matches 9 bases. Unmatched junction bases numbered 12, after V lost 5 bases and J lost 1 base. CDR3 length: 18 amino acids. From germline, CDR1 is MNHNS and CDR2 SASEGT. This CDR3 reads CASSPHYSGTGSNQPQHF. The DNA for the CDR3 is TGTGCCAGCAGTCCCCACTATTCCGGGACAGGGAGCAATCAGCCCCAGCATTTT.

This clonotype was counted at least ten times. The V call is TRBV19, the J call TRBJ2-3; 7 bases align to TRBD1. Germline V gene data show CDR1 as LNHDA and CDR2 as SQIVND (reference sequence). Trimming removed 6 bases from V and 2 bases from J; junction bases left unmatched: 8. The CDR3 has 15 residues. The CDR3: CASRPGQPPTDTQYF. The CDR3 nucleotides read TGTGCCAGTAGACCGGGACAGCCGCCCACAGATACGCAGTATTTT. Supplemented by reference TRBV19 and TRBJ2-3, the full variable domain reads DGGITQSPKYLFRKEGQNVTLSCEQNLNHDAMYWYRQDPGQGLRLIYYSQIVNDFQKGDIAEGYSVSREKKESFPLTVTSAQKNPTAFYLCASRPGQPPTDTQYFGPGTRLTVL.

In regard to this clonotype: One end of the junction is discordant with germline, which a read error may explain. The chain has TRBV30 and TRBJ2-5, with TRBD2 as a possible D gene (6 bases). This CDR3 contains 14 residues. CDR1 and CDR2 from the germline V gene are GTSNPN and SVGIG (reference sequence). The CDR3 sequence is CALGGGFFEEAQYF. For the CDR3, the DNA is TGTGCCCTGGGGGGAGGATTCTTTGAAGAGGCCCAGTACTTC.

This clonotype occurred a few times. V is TRBV20-1 and J is TRBJ1-5; D uncertain. V was pared by 5 bases and J by 2 bases, with 13 bases between. Germline CDR1 reads DFQATT; CDR2 reads SNEGSKA (reference sequence). CDR3 length: 14 amino acids. The CDR3 protein is CSARVGPRNQPQHF. As DNA, the CDR3 is TGCAGTGCTCGAGTAGGTCCGCGCAATCAGCCCCAGCATTTT.

This clonotype was counted ten times or more. The chain employs TRBV2 and TRBJ1-5; maybe TRBD1 (6 bases). CDR1 and CDR2 from the germline V gene are SNHLY and FYNNEI. There are 12 residues in the CDR3. Trimming cost V 9 bases and J 2 bases, with 8 bases left between them. CDR3 DNA: TGTGCCAGTCGACAGGGCAATCAGCCCCAGCATTTT. Translation gives CASRQGNQPQHF.